The sequence of this T cell receptor (beta chain) was determined in a study of blood T cell repertoires in COVID-19. Across the study: Samples of COVID-19 (acute and convalescent) were obtained from the United States, Italy and Spain. PBMCs, B-cell-depleted T cells, or T cells were the source of the cDNA or gDNA that made up the material.

The repertoire was sequenced with immunoSEQ multiplex PCR; TCRdb's copy has only in-frame clones and lacks some. The sample has fewer than 250,000 clones, 65% to 90% seen once. Sequencing input: PBMCs or T cells enriched from blood (not recorded which). The source of this sequence is a woman aged 50 to 60 with acute COVID-19.

The CDR3 reads CASSSYPGTGGGGELFF. DNA of the CDR3: TGTGCCAGCAGCTCGTACCCCGGGACAGGGGGGGGCGGGGAGCTGTTTTTT. V is TRBV7-8 and J is TRBJ2-2; 11 bases match TRBD1. Trimming took 4 bases from V and 7 from J; bases not matched to a gene: 11. CDR1 is SGHVS, CDR2 FQNEAQ, per germline. The length of the CDR3 is 17 residues.